This passage covers 20 T cell receptor beta chains from one sample sequenced in a study. Tregs were sorted as CD4+CD25+CD127-/low cells. One entry per CDR3 protein results from TCRdb running MiXCR on the 5' RACE reads. The table shows 62,000 or so distinct CDR3 sequences, with about 28% occurring only once. Material: tumor-infiltrating Tregs sorted from the breast tumor. Receptors originate from a female donor with breast cancer.

This chain links TRBV7-9 with TRBJ2-4; 10 nucleotides line up with TRBD1. The J segment lost 8 bases and the V segment lost 5 bases, leaving 3 bases of the junction unmatched. Germline V lookup: CDR1 SEHNR, CDR2 FQNEAQ (reference sequence). This CDR3 comprises 13 residues. CDR3 loop: CASSLGQGDIQYF. The CDR3 nucleotides read TGTGCCAGCAGCCTCGGACAGGGGGACATTCAGTACTTC.

The chain combines TRBV4-3 with TRBJ2-3, with 8 bases aligning to TRBD2. Trimming took 1 base from V and 2 from J; bases not matched to a gene: 2. This CDR3 contains 15 residues. Germline CDR1 reads LGHNA; CDR2 reads YSLEER. CDR3 sequence: CASSQGAGATDTQYF. CDR3 DNA sequence: TGCGCCAGCAGCCAAGGAGCGGGAGCCACAGATACGCAGTATTTT.

At least ten counts were recorded for this clonotype. The gene calls are TRBV5-1 and TRBJ2-7; a weak D match, TRBD2 (6 bases). The V end was cut by 2 bases, the J end by 0 bases, with 12 bases between. Germline CDR1 and CDR2: SGHRS and YFSETQ. This CDR3 is built from 15 residues. The CDR3 bases are TGCGCCAGCAGCTTCGTGGGAGGCCGCTCCTACGAGCAGTACTTC. It encodes CASSFVGGRSYEQYF.

As to this clonotype: One end of the junction varies from germline; a read error may be responsible. The genes are TRBV12-3 or TRBV12-4 and TRBJ1-2, with 10 bases that match TRBD1. This CDR3 has 14 amino acids. The CDR3 nucleotides read TGTACCAGCGGTACGACAGGGGGCATTGGTGGCTACACCTTC. Protein: CTSGTTGGIGGYTF.

As concerns this clonotype: One junction end does not reproduce the germline sequence, and a read error may be involved. The CDR3 bases are TGCGCCGGCAGCTTGGTGGCAAGCGAGAATTCACCCCTCCACTTT. The encoded protein is CAGSLVASENSPLHF. The rearrangement links TRBV5-1 to TRBJ1-6; D uncertain. Germline V CDR1 and CDR2: SGHRS, YFSETQ. The CDR3 is 15 residues long.

This chain uses TRBV12-3 or TRBV12-4 with TRBJ1-2; perhaps TRBD1 as D (5 bases). The CDR3 sequence is 13 residues long. The V end lost 2 bases, the J end lost 6 bases, and 10 bases lay between the germline ends. Written as DNA, the CDR3 is TGTGCCAGCAGTTTACAGGGAACCGATGGCTACACCTTC. Amino acid sequence: CASSLQGTDGYTF.

A note on this clonotype: A read error may be the cause here, since a much bigger clone is one base away. Here the CDR3 omits its conserved ending phenylalanine or tryptophan, so a read error is the likely source. J is TRBJ2-5 and V is TRBV5-1, with 7 bases fitting TRBD1. The CDR3 length is 15 residues. Per the germline V gene, CDR1 is SGHRS and CDR2 is YFSETQ. V lost 0 bases to trimming and J lost 5 bases; unmatched junction nucleotides: 7. This CDR3 reads CASSLARTGVETQYL. CDR3 nucleotides: TGCGCCAGCAGCTTGGCCAGAACAGGGGTGGAGACCCAGTACCTC.

J is TRBJ1-2 and V is TRBV5-1, with unresolved D. V was clipped by 0 bases and J by 3 bases, with 9 bases between them. The CDR3 sequence is 14 residues long. The V gene's germline CDR1 is SGHRS and CDR2 YFSETQ. Here the CDR3 reads CASSLDSFDYGYTF. Written as DNA, the CDR3 is TGCGCCAGCAGCTTGGACTCCTTTGACTATGGCTACACCTTC. Full variable domain (outside the CDR3, taken from reference TRBV5-1 and TRBJ1-2): KAGVTQTPRYLIKTRGQQVTLSCSPISGHRSVSWYQQTPGQGLQFLFEYFSETQRNKGNFPGRFSGRQFSNSRSEMNVSTLELGDSALYLCASSLDSFDYGYTFGSGTRLTVV.

The V call is TRBV12-3 or TRBV12-4, the J call TRBJ2-7; D uncertain. V lost 3 bases, J lost 0 bases, and 6 bases lay in between. The CDR3 contains 13 residues. CDR3 loop: CASSLYSSYEQYF. The CDR3 DNA reads TGTGCCAGCAGTTTGTACAGCTCCTACGAGCAGTACTTC.

V is TRBV7-8 and J is TRBJ1-5; TRBD1 matches at 8 bases. Germline CDR1 SGHVS, CDR2 FQNEAQ. Trimming cost V 5 bases and J 4 bases; bases outside gene matches: 10. The CDR3 has 16 residues. The CDR3 DNA reads as TGTGCCAGCAGCCCAGTGGTGGGACAGGTGAATCAGCCCCAGCATTTT. It translates to CASSPVVGQVNQPQHF.

As to this clonotype: This may be a read error, as it is one base from a much larger clone. The rearrangement uses TRBV9 and TRBJ2-1, with TRBD1 identical over 10 bases. There are 16 residues in the CDR3. The germline V gene encodes CDR1 SGDLS and CDR2 YYNGEE. V shed 4 bases and J 6 bases; nucleotides not matched to a gene: 10. The CDR3 reads CASSYPPGQGTNEQFF. The CDR3 coding sequence is TGTGCCAGCAGCTATCCACCGGGACAGGGGACCAATGAGCAGTTCTTC.

Here the CDR3 reads CASSERTGGEQFF. In DNA form, the CDR3 reads TGTGCCAGCAGCGAACGGACAGGGGGCGAGCAGTTCTTC. The chain recombines TRBV7-9 with TRBJ2-1; 11 positions match TRBD1. The trim removed 5 bases at V and 10 bases at J, leaving 4 bases unmatched. The length of the CDR3 is 13 residues. Germline CDR1 is SEHNR and CDR2 is FQNEAQ (reference sequence). The variable domain in full, with the rest retrieved from reference TRBV7-9 and TRBJ2-1, is DTGVSQNPRHKITKRGQNVTFRCDPISEHNRLYWYRQTLGQGPEFLTYFQNEAQLEKSRLLSDRFSAERPKGSFSTLEIQRTEQGDSAMYLCASSERTGGEQFFGPGTRLTVL.

The chain links TRBV7-9 to TRBJ2-5; perhaps D is TRBD1 or TRBD2 (6 bases each). There are 15 residues in the CDR3. Germline V lookup: CDR1 SEHNR, CDR2 FQNEAQ (reference sequence). V lost 7 bases and J lost 7, with 22 bases in between. CDR3 DNA: TGTGCCAGCACCCCGGGGGCGGGGCACACGGGGACCCAGTACTTC. This translates into CASTPGAGHTGTQYF.

In its sample, this clonotype was seen many times. The chain carries TRBV7-2 and TRBJ2-3, with D unclear. Trimming took off 2 bases at V and 0 bases at J, with 6 bases between the two ends. The CDR3 runs 14 residues. Germline assignment: CDR1 SGHTA and CDR2 FQGNSA. This CDR3 reads CASSLTLSTDTQYF. The DNA of the CDR3 is TGTGCCAGCAGCTTAACGTTAAGCACAGATACGCAGTATTTT.

This clonotype has a count of ten or more. CDR3 sequence (DNA): TGCGCCAGCAGCCTCGAAGGGAGGAACACTGAAGCTTTCTTT. It is translated as CASSLEGRNTEAFF. The chain uses TRBV4-1 and TRBJ1-1; D not certain. CDR1 and CDR2 from the germline V gene are MGHRA and YSYEKL. The length of the CDR3 is 14 residues. Trimming shortened V by 4 bases and J by 1 base, and 10 bases separated the two germline ends.

This clonotype has only a few counts. J is TRBJ2-2 and V is TRBV28; D is possibly TRBD2 (6 bases). Germline V gives CDR1 MDHEN, CDR2 SYDVKM. This CDR3 has 15 amino acids. Trimming pared 5 bases from V and 0 bases from J, leaving 10 bases between. CDR3 in DNA: TGTGCCAGCAGTCCCGGCGGGGCGAACACCGGGGAGCTGTTTTTT. Residues: CASSPGGANTGELFF.

V and J are TRBV6-1 and TRBJ1-2; no clear D gene. Germline loops: CDR1 MNHNS, CDR2 SASEGT. The V end was cut by 3 bases, the J end by 1 base, with 6 bases between. This CDR3 has 13 residues. CDR3 nucleotide sequence: TGTGCCAGCAGTGATCCAGATAACTATGGCTACACCTTC. Its translation: CASSDPDNYGYTF.

This clonotype appeared once. Germline and junction disagree at one end, which may indicate a read error. The V gene is TRBV4-3, the J gene TRBJ1-1; D is ambiguous. Germline CDR1 reads LGHNA; CDR2 reads YSLEER. The CDR3 covers 14 residues. CDR3 residues: CTSSGRTPNTEAFF. The CDR3 DNA reads as TGCACCAGCAGTGGGAGAACGCCGAACACTGAAGCTTTCTTT.

The rearrangement joins TRBV20-1 to TRBJ1-1; 7 positions agree with TRBD1. J gave up 7 bases and V 6 bases, and 17 bases lay outside the gene matches. The CDR3 covers 15 residues. Germline V gene sequence: CDR1 DFQATT, CDR2 SNEGSKA (reference sequence). The CDR3 DNA reads as TGCAGTGCCAAGGAGGGGGCGGGGGGCTACAATGAAGCTTTCTTT. Amino acid sequence: CSAKEGAGGYNEAFF.

The CDR3 coding sequence is TGTGCCACCAGCAGGCTGCAACACCCTACGGCCAAAAACATTCAGTACTTC. Translating it yields CATSRLQHPTAKNIQYF. The rearrangement links TRBV15 to TRBJ2-4; D remains ambiguous. Trimming removed 3 bases from V and 1 base from J, with 16 bases in between. The length of the CDR3 is 17 residues. From germline, CDR1 is LNHNV and CDR2 YYDKDF (reference sequence). The full variable domain, with the rest looked up from reference TRBV15 and TRBJ2-4, is DAMVIQNPRYQVTQFGKPVTLSCSQTLNHNVMYWYQQKSSQAPKLLFHYYDKDFNNEADTPDNFQSRRPNTSFCFLDIRSPGLGDTAMYLCATSRLQHPTAKNIQYFGAGTRLSVL.